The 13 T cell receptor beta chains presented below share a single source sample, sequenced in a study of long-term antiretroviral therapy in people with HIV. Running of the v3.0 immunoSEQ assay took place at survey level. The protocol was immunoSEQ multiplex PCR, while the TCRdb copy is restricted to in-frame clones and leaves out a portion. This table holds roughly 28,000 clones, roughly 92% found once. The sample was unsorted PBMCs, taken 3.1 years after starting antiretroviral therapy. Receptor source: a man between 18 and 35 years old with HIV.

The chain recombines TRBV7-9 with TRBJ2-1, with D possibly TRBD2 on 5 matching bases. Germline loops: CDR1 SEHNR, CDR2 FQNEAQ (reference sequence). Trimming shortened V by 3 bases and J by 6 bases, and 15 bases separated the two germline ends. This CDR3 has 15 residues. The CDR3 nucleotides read TGTGCCAGCAGCTTGAGTAAAGGAGAGGGCAATGAGCAGTTCTTC. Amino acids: CASSLSKGEGNEQFF.

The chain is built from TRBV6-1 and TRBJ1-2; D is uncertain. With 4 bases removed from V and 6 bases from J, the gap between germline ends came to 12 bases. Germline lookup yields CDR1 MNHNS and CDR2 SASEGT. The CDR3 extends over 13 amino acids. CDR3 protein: CASSVSTEDGYTF. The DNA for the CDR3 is TGTGCCAGCAGTGTGTCCACCGAGGATGGCTACACCTTC.

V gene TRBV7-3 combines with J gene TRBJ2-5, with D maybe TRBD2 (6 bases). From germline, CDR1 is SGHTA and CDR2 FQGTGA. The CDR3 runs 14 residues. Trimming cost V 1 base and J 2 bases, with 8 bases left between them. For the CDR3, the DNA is TGTGCCAGCAGCTTAATGGGGGGTCAAGAGACCCAGTACTTC. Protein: CASSLMGGQETQYF.

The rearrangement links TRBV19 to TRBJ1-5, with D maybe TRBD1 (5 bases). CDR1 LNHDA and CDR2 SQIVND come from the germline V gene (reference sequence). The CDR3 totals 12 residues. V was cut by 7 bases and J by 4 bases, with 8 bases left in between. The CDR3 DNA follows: TGTGCCAGTATGTCAGGGAATCAGCCCCAGCATTTT. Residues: CASMSGNQPQHF.

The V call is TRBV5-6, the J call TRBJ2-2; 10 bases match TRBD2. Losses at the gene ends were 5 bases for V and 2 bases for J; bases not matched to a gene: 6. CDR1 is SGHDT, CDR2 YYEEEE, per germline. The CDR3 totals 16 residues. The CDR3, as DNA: TGTGCCAGCAGTTCCACTAGCGGGGATAACACCGGGGAGCTGTTTTTT. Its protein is CASSSTSGDNTGELFF.

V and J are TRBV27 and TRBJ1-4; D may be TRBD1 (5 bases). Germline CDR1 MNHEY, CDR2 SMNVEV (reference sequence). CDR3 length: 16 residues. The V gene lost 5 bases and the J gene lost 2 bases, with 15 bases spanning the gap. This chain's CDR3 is CASSPGTVRTNEKLFF. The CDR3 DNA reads TGTGCCAGCAGTCCGGGGACGGTTAGGACTAATGAAAAACTGTTTTTT.

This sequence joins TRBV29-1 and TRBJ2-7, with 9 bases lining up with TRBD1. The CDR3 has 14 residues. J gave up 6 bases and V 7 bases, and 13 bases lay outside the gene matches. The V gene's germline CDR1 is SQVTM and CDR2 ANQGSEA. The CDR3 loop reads CSAGTGSSTREQYF. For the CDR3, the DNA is TGCAGCGCCGGGACAGGGTCCTCCACCCGCGAGCAGTACTTC.

CDR3 DNA sequence: TGTGCCAGCAGCCAAACTCTGACAGGGGGGGATCAAGATGAGCAGTTCTTC. It specifies CASSQTLTGGDQDEQFF. This chain joins TRBV14 and TRBJ2-1; 9 bases are shared with TRBD1. The length of the CDR3 is 17 residues. Germline V gene data show CDR1 as SGHDN and CDR2 as FVKESK. V gave up 2 bases and J gave up 8 bases; unmatched junction bases: 13.

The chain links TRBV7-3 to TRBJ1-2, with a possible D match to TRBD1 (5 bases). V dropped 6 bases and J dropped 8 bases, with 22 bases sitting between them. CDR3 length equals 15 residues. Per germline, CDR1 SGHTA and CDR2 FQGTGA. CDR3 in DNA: TGTGCCAGCAGACAAAACTCGACAGCCTCAAAAGGCTACACCTTC. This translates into CASRQNSTASKGYTF.

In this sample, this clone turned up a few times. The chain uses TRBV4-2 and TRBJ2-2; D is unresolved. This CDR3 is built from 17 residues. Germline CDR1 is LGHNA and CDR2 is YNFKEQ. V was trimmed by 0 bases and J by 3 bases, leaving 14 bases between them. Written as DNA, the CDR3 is TGTGCCAGCAGCCAAGACGTACGGGTGCCGTACACCGGGGAGCTGTTTTTT. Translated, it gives CASSQDVRVPYTGELFF.

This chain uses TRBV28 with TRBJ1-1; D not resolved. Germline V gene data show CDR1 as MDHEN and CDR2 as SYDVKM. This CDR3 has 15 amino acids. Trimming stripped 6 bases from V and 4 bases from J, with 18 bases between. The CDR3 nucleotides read TGTGCCAGCAGGATAACGGCCGCCTCGGGCACTGAAGCTTTCTTT. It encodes CASRITAASGTEAFF.

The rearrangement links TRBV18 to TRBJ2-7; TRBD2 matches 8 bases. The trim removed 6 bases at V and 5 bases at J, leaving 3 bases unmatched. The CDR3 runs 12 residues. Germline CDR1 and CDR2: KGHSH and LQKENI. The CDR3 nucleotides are TGTGCCAGCTCCGGGACTAGGGACGAGCAGTACTTC. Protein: CASSGTRDEQYF. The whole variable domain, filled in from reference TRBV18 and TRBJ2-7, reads NAGVMQNPRHLVRRRGQEARLRCSPMKGHSHVYWYRQLPEEGLKFMVYLQKENIIDESGMPKERFSAEFPKEGPSILRIQQVVRGDSAAYFCASSGTRDEQYFGPGTRLTVT.

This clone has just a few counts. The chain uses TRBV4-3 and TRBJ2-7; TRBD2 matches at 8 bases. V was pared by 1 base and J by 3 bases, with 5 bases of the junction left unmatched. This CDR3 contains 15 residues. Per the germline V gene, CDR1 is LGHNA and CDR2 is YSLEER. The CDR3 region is CASSQALAGRYEQYF. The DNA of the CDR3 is TGCGCCAGCAGCCAAGCTCTAGCGGGCCGCTACGAGCAGTACTTC.